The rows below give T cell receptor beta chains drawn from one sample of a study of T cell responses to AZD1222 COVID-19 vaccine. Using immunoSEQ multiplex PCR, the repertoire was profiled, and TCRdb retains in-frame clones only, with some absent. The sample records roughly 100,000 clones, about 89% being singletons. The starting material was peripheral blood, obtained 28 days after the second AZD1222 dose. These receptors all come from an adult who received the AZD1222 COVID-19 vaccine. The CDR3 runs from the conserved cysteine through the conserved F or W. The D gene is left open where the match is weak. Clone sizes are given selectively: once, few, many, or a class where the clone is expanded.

TGTGCCAGTAGTATAGTAGCGGGAGGAAACGAGCAGTACTTC CASSIVAGGNEQYF - TRBJ2-7 TRBD2 TRBV19
TGTACCAGCCGAAGGACAGTTAACACTGAAGCTTTCTTT CTSRRTVNTEAFF - TRBJ1-1 - TRBV6-5
TGTGCCTCGGGGTTACACTACAATGAGCAGTTCTTC CASGLHYNEQFF - TRBJ2-1 - TRBV6-5
TGCGCCAGCAGCTTGGGACTAGCGGGGGGGGAGACCCAGTACTTC CASSLGLAGGETQYF once TRBJ2-5 TRBD2 TRBV4-1
TGTGCCAGTAACGACAACGCGAATCAGCCCCAGCATTTT CASNDNANQPQHF - TRBJ1-5 - TRBV19
TGTGCCAGCAGCTTAGCGCACAGCGGGAGGAACACCGGGGAGCTGTTTTTT CASSLAHSGRNTGELFF - TRBJ2-2 TRBD2 TRBV7-2
TGTGCCAGCAGCCAGACAGGGGGCTCTAATGAAAAACTGTTTTTT CASSQTGGSNEKLFF - TRBJ1-4 TRBD1 TRBV5-4
TGCAGTGCTAGTAAGGGGGCCGACTACGAGCAGTACTTC CSASKGADYEQYF - TRBJ2-7 TRBD1 TRBV20-1
TGTGCCAGCAGTAGGTTGGGTTTAGATTCACCCCTCCACTTT CASSRLGLDSPLHF - TRBJ1-6 - TRBV2
TGTGCCAGCATCGACCGACGAAGGGGAAACACCATATATTTT CASIDRRRGNTIYF - TRBJ1-3 - TRBV7-2
TGTGCCAGCAACCCCCAGGGATCCATGAACACTGAAGCTTTCTTT CASNPQGSMNTEAFF - TRBJ1-1 - TRBV5-4
TGTGCCAGCAGTGAACCCCCTGCTGGCTACACCTTC CASSEPPAGYTF once TRBJ1-2 - TRBV6-1
TGTGCCAGCTCACCGCGGGGCGGAACCAACACAGATACGCAGTATTTT CASSPRGGTNTDTQYF once TRBJ2-3 - TRBV18
TGTGCCAGCAGCGTATCTCTTTTTGATACGCAGTATTTT CASSVSLFDTQYF - TRBJ2-3 - TRBV9
TGTGCCAGCAGCTCAGAGATCCTTTACTACGAGCAGTACTTC CASSSEILYYEQYF - TRBJ2-7 - TRBV7-9
TGTGCCAGCAACCACAGAAATTCACCCCTCCACTTT CASNHRNSPLHF - TRBJ1-6 - TRBV6-5
TGTGCCAGCAGTCGCGGGAGCGTCTCCTACAATGAGCAGTTCTTC CASSRGSVSYNEQFF - TRBJ2-1 TRBD2 TRBV5-6
TGTGCCAGCAGCGCGAGGGACAGTTATCAGCCCCAGCATTTT CASSARDSYQPQHF - TRBJ1-5 TRBD1 TRBV9
TGTGCCAGTAGTATAGAGGGAATTACCTACAATGAGCAGTTCTTC CASSIEGITYNEQFF - TRBJ2-1 - TRBV19
TGTGCCTGGACTAGCGGGAGCACAGATACGCAGTATTTT CAWTSGSTDTQYF - TRBJ2-3 TRBD2 TRBV30
TGTGCCAGCAGGCAGACAGGTGGTAATGAGCAGTTCTTC CASRQTGGNEQFF once TRBJ2-1 - TRBV5-4
TGTGCCACCAGCAGAGCGTCAGGGGGCTTGAAACTGTTTTTT CATSRASGGLKLFF - TRBJ1-4 TRBD1 TRBV15
TGCGCCAGCAGCCAAAATCCGACTAGCGGGAGACAAGAGACCCAGTACTTC CASSQNPTSGRQETQYF - TRBJ2-5 TRBD2 TRBV4-1
TGTGCCAGCAGCGTAGGAGGGGCGTCTGGGGTCGCAGATACGCAGTATTTT CASSVGGASGVADTQYF - TRBJ2-3 - TRBV9
TGTGCCTCGAATATCCGCGATTCCTCTGGAAACACCATATATTTT CASNIRDSSGNTIYF few TRBJ1-3 - TRBV30
TGCGCCAGCAGTAGAGTAGCGGATAGCTCCTACGAGCAGTACTTC CASSRVADSSYEQYF few TRBJ2-7 - TRBV10-1
TGTGCCAGTACTACCGGGACGTCCTCCTACAATGAGCAGTTCTTC CASTTGTSSYNEQFF - TRBJ2-1 - TRBV5-6
TGTGCCAGCAGCTTTAGACAGTACGAAAAACTGTTTTTT CASSFRQYEKLFF - TRBJ1-4 - TRBV7-9
TGTGCCAACGGGAAGGGCCCGCTGTTTTTT CANGKGPLFF - TRBJ2-2 - TRBV28
TGTGCCAGCAAACCGGGGGACTATGGCTACACCTTC CASKPGDYGYTF - TRBJ1-2 - TRBV2
TGTGCCAGCAGTTTAGACAGGGCTGGAAACACCATATATTTT CASSLDRAGNTIYF - TRBJ1-3 TRBD1 TRBV28
TGCGCCAGCAGGGAGAGCACGGGGACATACGAGCAGTACTTC CASRESTGTYEQYF - TRBJ2-7 - TRBV5-1
TGTGCCACCCAGGCGTTCAGCAATCAGCCCCAGCATTTT CATQAFSNQPQHF - TRBJ1-5 - TRBV24-1
TGTGCCAGCAGCTTAGTAGGGTGGGGGTCAGGAAACACCATATATTTT CASSLVGWGSGNTIYF once TRBJ1-3 - TRBV7-2
TGCAGCGTTGAGACTCAGAACACTGAAGCTTTCTTT CSVETQNTEAFF - TRBJ1-1 - TRBV29-1
TGCAGTGCTAGTGACAGGCTGGATGAGCAGTTCTTC CSASDRLDEQFF - TRBJ2-1 - TRBV20-1
TGTGCCAGCAGTCCTGGACCTAGGGACACAGATACGCAGTATTTT CASSPGPRDTDTQYF - TRBJ2-3 - TRBV28
TGTGCCAGCAGCTTGGAGTTTGGAGATACGCAGTATTTT CASSLEFGDTQYF - TRBJ2-3 - TRBV5-6
TGTGCCAGCAGGGGGACAGCCACTAGCAATCAGCCCCAGCATTTT CASRGTATSNQPQHF few TRBJ1-5 TRBD1 TRBV27